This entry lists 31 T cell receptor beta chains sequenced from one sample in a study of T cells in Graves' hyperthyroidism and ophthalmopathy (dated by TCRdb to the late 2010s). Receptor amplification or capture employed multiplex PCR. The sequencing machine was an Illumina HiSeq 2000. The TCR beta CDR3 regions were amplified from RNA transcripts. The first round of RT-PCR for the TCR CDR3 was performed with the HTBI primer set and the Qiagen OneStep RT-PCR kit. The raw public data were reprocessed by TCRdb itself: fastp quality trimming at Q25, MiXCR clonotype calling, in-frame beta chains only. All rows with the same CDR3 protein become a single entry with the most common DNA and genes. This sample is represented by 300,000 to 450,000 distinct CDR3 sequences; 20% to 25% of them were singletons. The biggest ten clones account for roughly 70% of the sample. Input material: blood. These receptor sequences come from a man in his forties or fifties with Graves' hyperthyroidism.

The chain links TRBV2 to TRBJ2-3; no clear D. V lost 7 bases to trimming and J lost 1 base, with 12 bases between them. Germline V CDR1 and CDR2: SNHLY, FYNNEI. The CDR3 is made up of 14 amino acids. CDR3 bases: TGTGCCAGCAATCCCCAATGGGGCACAGATACGCAGTATTTT. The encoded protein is CASNPQWGTDTQYF.

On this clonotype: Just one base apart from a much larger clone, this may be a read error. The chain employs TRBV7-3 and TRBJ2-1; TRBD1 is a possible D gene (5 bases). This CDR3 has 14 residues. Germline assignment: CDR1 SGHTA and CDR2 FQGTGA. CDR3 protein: CASSLWGPYSEQFF. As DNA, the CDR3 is TGTGCCAGCAGCTTGTGGGGCCCCTACAGTGAGCAGTTCTTC.

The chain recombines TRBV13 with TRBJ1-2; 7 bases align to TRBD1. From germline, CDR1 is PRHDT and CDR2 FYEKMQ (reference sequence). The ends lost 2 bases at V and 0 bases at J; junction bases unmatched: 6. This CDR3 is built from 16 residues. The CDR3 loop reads CASSLSGTVANYGYTF. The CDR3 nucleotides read TGTGCCAGCAGCTTATCCGGGACAGTAGCTAACTATGGCTACACCTTC.

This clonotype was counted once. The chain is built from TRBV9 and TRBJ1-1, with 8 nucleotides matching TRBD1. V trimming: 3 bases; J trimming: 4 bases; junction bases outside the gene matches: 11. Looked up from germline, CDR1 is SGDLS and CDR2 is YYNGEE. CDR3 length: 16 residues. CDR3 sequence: CASSACPGGLGTEAFF. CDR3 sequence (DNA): TGTGCCAGCAGCGCCTGCCCAGGGGGCCTAGGCACTGAAGCTTTCTTT.

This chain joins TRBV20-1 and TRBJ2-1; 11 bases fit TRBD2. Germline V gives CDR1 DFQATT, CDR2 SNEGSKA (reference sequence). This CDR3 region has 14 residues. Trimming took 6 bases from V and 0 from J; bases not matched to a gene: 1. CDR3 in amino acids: CSATSGSSYNEQFF. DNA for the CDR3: TGCAGTGCCACTAGCGGGAGCTCCTACAATGAGCAGTTCTTC.

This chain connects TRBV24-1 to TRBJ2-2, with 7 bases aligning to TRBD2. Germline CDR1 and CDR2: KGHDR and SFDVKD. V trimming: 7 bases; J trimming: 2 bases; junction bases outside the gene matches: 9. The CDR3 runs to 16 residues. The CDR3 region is CATSVSGGGNTGELFF. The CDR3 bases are TGTGCCACCAGCGTCTCGGGCGGGGGTAACACCGGGGAGCTGTTTTTT.

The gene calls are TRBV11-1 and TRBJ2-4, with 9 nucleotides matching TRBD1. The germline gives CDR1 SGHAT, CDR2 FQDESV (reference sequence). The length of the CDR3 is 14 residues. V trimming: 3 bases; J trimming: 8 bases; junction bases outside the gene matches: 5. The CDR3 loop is CASSLYDRGDIQYF. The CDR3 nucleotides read TGTGCCAGCAGCTTGTATGACAGGGGGGACATTCAGTACTTC.

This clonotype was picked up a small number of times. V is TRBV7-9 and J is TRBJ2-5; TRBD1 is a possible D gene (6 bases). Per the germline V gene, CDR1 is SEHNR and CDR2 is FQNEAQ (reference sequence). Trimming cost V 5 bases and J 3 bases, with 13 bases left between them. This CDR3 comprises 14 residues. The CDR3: CASSPRTEKETQYF. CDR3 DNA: TGTGCCAGCAGCCCCAGGACAGAAAAAGAGACCCAGTACTTC. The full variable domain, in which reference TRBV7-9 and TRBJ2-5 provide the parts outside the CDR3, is DTGVSQNPRHKITKRGQNVTFRCDPISEHNRLYWYRQTLGQGPEFLTYFQNEAQLEKSRLLSDRFSAERPKGSFSTLEIQRTEQGDSAMYLCASSPRTEKETQYFGPGTRLLVL.

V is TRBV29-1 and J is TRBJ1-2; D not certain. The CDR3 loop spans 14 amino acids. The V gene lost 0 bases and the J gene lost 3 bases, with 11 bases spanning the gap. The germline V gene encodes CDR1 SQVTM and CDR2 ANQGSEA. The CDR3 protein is CSVEDQQHHYGYTF. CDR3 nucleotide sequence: TGCAGCGTTGAAGATCAACAACACCACTATGGCTACACCTTC.

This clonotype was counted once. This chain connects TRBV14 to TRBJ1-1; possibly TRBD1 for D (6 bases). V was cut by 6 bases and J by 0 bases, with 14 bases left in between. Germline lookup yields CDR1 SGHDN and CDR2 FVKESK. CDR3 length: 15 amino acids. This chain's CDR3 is CASRQQGGMNTEAFF. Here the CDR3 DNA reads TGTGCCAGCAGACAACAGGGTGGGATGAACACTGAAGCTTTCTTT. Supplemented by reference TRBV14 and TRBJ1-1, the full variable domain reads EAGVTQFPSHSVIEKGQTVTLRCDPISGHDNLYWYRRVMGKEIKFLLHFVKESKQDESGMPNNRFLAERTGGTYSTLKVQPAELEDSGVYFCASRQQGGMNTEAFFGQGTRLTVV.

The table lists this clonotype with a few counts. The CDR3 DNA reads TGTGCCAGCAGCGTATCGGGGGGCGGGCTTTACGAGCAGTACTTC. This encodes CASSVSGGGLYEQYF. The chain has TRBV9 and TRBJ2-7; perhaps TRBD2 as D (7 bases). The CDR3 extends over 15 amino acids. Germline lookup yields CDR1 SGDLS and CDR2 YYNGEE. The V end lost 1 base, the J end lost 4 bases, and 15 bases lay between the germline ends.

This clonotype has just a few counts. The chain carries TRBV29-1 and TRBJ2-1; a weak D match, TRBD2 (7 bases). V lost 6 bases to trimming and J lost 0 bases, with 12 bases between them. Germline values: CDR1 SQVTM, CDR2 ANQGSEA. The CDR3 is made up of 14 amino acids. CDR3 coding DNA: TGCAGCGTGAGGGGGGGGAGCTCCTACAATGAGCAGTTCTTC. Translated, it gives CSVRGGSSYNEQFF.

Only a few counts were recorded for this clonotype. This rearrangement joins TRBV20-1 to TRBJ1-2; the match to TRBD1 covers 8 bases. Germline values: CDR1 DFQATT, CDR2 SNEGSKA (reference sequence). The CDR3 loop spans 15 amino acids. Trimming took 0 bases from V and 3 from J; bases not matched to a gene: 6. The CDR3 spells CSARDQGAVDYGYTF. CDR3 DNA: TGCAGTGCTAGAGATCAGGGGGCGGTTGACTATGGCTACACCTTC.

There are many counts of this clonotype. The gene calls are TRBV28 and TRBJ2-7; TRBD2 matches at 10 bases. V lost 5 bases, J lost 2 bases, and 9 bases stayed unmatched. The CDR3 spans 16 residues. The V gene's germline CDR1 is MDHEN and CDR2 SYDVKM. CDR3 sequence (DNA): TGTGCCAGCAGTCCTCAGGGACTAGCGCTACCCTACGAGCAGTACTTC. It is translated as CASSPQGLALPYEQYF.

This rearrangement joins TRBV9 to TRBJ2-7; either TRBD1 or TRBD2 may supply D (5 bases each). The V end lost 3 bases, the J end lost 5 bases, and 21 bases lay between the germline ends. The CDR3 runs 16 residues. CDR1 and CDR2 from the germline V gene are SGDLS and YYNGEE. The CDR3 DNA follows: TGTGCCAGCAGCGGAGGGGCGGACTCCCTGACACACGAGCAGTACTTC. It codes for CASSGGADSLTHEQYF.

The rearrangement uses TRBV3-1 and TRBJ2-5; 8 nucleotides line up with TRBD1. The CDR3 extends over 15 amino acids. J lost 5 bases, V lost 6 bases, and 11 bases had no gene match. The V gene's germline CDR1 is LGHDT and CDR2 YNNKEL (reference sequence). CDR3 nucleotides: TGTGCCAGCAGTTTGGGGCAGGGGGCTAGCGAGACCCAGTACTTC. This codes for CASSLGQGASETQYF.

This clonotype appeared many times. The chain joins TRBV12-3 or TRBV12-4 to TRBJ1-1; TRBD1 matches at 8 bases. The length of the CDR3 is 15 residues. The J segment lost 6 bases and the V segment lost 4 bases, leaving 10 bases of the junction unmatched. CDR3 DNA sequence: TGTGCCAGCAGTTCCAGGGGGCGGCTATTCCCTGAAGCTTTCTTT. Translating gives CASSSRGRLFPEAFF.

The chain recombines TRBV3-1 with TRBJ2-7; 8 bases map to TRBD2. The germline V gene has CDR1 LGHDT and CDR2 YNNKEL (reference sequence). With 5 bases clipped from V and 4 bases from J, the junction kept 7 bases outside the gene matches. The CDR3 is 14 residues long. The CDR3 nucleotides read TGTGCCAGCAGCATGAGCGGGAGTGGATACGAGCAGTACTTC. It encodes CASSMSGSGYEQYF.

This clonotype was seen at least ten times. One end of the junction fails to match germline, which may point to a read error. The CDR3 DNA reads as TGTACCAGCAGTGTTGAGACTACGGGCACAGATACGCAGTATTTT. It is translated as CTSSVETTGTDTQYF. The chain links TRBV2 to TRBJ2-3, with D perhaps TRBD2 (5 bases). Per germline, CDR1 SNHLY and CDR2 FYNNEI. The CDR3 is made up of 15 amino acids.

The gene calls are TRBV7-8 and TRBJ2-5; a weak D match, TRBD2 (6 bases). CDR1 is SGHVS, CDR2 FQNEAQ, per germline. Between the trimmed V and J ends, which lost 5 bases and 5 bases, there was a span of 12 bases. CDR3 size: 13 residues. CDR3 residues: CASSNGAGETQYF. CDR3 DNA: TGTGCCAGCAGCAACGGTGCGGGGGAGACCCAGTACTTC. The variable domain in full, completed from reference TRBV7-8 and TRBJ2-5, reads GAGVSQSPRYKVAKRGQDVALRCDPISGHVSLFWYQQALGQGPEFLTYFQNEAQLDKSGLPSDRFFAERPEGSVSTLKIQRTQQEDSAVYLCASSNGAGETQYFGPGTRLLVL.

The CDR3 nucleotides are TGTGCCACCATACGTGACAATGAGCAGTTCTTC. This codes for CATIRDNEQFF. The chain uses TRBV6-1 and TRBJ2-1; D ambiguous. Germline CDR1 reads MNHNS; CDR2 reads SASEGT. This CDR3 has 11 residues. The V end was cut by 10 bases, the J end by 5 bases, with 9 bases between.

CDR3 in amino acids: CSVSEDSGANVLTF. As DNA, the CDR3 is TGCAGCGTCTCGGAGGACTCTGGGGCCAACGTCCTGACTTTC. The chain links TRBV29-1 to TRBJ2-6; tentatively, D is TRBD2 (5 bases). Germline lookup yields CDR1 SQVTM and CDR2 ANQGSEA. This CDR3 contains 14 residues. Trimming cost V 6 bases and J 0 bases, with 9 bases left between them.

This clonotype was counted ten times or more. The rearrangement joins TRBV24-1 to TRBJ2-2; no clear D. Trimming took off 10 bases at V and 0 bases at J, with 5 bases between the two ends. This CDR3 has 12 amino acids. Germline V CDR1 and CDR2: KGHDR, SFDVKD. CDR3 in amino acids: CATESNTGELFF. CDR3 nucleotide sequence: TGTGCCACAGAATCGAACACCGGGGAGCTGTTTTTT.

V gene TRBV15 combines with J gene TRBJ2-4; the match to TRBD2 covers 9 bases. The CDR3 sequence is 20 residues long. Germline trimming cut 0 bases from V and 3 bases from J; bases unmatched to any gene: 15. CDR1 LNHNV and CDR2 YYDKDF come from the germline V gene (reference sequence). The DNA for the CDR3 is TGTGCCACCAGCAGAGATAGGATGGTAGCGGGAGCCAATGTCAAAAACATTCAGTACTTC. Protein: CATSRDRMVAGANVKNIQYF.

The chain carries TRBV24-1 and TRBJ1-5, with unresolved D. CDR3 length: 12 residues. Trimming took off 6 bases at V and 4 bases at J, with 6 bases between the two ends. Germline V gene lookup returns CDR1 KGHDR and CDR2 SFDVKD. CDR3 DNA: TGTGCCACCAGTCAAGGAAATCAGCCCCAGCATTTT. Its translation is CATSQGNQPQHF.

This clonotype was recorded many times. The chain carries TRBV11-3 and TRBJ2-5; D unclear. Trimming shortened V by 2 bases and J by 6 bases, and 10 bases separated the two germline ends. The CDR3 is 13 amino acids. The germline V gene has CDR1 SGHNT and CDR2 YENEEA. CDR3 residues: CASSLNNGQTQYF. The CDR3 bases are TGTGCCAGCAGCTTAAATAATGGACAGACCCAGTACTTC.

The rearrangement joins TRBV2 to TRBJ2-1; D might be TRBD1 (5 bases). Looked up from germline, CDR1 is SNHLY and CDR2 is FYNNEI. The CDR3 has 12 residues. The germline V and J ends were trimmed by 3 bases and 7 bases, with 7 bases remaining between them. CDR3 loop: CASSDRVNEQFF. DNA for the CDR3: TGTGCCAGCAGTGACAGGGTTAATGAGCAGTTCTTC.

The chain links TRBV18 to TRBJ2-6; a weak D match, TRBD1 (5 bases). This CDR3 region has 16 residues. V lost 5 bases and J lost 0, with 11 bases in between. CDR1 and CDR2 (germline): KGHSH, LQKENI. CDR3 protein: CASSDSQVSGANVLTF. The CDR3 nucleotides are TGTGCCAGCTCAGACTCACAGGTCTCTGGGGCCAACGTCCTGACTTTC.

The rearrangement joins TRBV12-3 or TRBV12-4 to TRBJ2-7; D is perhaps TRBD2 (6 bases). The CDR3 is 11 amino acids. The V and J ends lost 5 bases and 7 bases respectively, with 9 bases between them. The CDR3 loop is CASSDAGEQYF. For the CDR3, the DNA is TGTGCCAGCAGTGACGCGGGAGAGCAGTACTTC.

The CDR3 here is CASSSQGTTNEKLFF. The CDR3 coding sequence is TGTGCCAGCAGCTCGCAGGGGACAACTAATGAAAAACTGTTTTTT. The V gene is TRBV11-2, the J gene TRBJ1-4; tentatively, D is TRBD1 (6 bases). The V end was cut by 4 bases, the J end by 0 bases, with 9 bases between. CDR1 and CDR2 (germline): SGHAT, FQNNGV. The CDR3 consists of 15 residues.

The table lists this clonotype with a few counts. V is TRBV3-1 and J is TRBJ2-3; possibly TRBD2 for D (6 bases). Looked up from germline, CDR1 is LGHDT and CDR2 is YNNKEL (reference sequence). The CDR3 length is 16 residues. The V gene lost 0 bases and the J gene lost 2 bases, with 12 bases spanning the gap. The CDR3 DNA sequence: TGTGCCAGCAGCCAAGATCGAGCTAGCGACACAGATACGCAGTATTTT. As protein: CASSQDRASDTDTQYF.